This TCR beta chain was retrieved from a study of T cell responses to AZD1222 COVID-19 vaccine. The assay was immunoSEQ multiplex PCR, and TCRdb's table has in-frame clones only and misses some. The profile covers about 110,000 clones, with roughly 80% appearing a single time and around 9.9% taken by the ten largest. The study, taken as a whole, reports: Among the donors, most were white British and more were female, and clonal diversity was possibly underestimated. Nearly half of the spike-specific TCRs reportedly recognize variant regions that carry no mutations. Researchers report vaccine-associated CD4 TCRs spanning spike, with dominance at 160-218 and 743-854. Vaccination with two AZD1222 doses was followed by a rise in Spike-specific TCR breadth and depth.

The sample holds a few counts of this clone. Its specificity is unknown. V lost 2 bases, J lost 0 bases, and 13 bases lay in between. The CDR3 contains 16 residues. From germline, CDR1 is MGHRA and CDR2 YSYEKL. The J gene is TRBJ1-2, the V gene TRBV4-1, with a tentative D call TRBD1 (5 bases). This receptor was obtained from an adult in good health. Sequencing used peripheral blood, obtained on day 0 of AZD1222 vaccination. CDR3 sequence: CASSQRPGRTNYGYTF. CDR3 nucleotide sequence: TGCGCCAGCAGCCAAAGGCCGGGACGGACTAACTATGGCTACACCTTC.